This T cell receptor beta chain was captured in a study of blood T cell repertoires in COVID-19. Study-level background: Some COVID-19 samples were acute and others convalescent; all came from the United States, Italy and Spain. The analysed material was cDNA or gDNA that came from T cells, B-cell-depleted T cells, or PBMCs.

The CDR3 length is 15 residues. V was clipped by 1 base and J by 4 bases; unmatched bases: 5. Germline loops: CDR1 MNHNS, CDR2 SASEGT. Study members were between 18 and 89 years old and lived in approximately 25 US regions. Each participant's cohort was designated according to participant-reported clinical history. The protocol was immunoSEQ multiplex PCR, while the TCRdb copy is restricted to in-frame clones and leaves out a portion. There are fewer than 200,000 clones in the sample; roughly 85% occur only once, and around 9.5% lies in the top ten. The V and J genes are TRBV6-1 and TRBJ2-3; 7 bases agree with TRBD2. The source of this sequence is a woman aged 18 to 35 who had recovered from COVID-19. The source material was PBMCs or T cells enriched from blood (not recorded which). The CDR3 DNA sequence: TGTGCCAGCAGTGAAGGTGCGGGAGAGTCAGATACGCAGTATTTT. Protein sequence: CASSEGAGESDTQYF.